This TCR beta chain was retrieved from a study of T cell responses to AZD1222 COVID-19 vaccine. Whole-study results and caveats: Just a handful of AZD1222 recipients tested seropositive at baseline. Mostly white British, mostly female donors; authors suggested clonal diversity may be underestimated.

This clone was observed a few times. Its target is not known. This table comes from immunoSEQ multiplex PCR, and its TCRdb copy is limited to in-frame clones, with some not included. The sample contains about 110,000 clones, around 87% of which appear only once. The TCR comes from an adult who received the AZD1222 COVID-19 vaccine. This sample comprised peripheral blood, obtained 28 days after the second AZD1222 dose.

The CDR3 nucleotides are TGTGCCAGCAGCCAAGATCTTGGTAGCGGACTACACAATGAGCAGTTCTTC. Its translation: CASSQDLGSGLHNEQFF. The chain joins TRBV14 to TRBJ2-1; the D gene is possibly TRBD2 (6 bases). The CDR3 runs to 17 residues. With 0 bases removed from V and 5 bases from J, the gap between germline ends came to 17 bases. Germline V gene sequence: CDR1 SGHDN, CDR2 FVKESK.